This record concerns one T cell receptor beta chain sequence. The data derive from a study of T cell repertoires in cytomegalovirus infection. Study context: Public signatures in TCR beta pointed to CMV infection and matching HLA type.

TCRdb reprocessed the reads with MiXCR, giving one entry per CDR3 protein. The table lists 150,000 to 200,000 distinct CDR3 sequences, under 30% of them singletons. This CDR3 has 13 residues. Trimming took 6 bases from V and 7 from J, leaving 15 bases between them. The sequenced material came from PBMCs. The chain is built from TRBV12-3 or TRBV12-4 and TRBJ1-1; D remains unclear. This TCR was recovered from a human donor in good health (CMV status not recorded). Some clones in this sample may be carry-over from other donors' samples. The CDR3 DNA is TGTGCCAGCAGCGGGAGGCTCGCATTTGAAGCTTTCTTT. The encoded protein is CASSGRLAFEAFF.